Listed below are T cell receptor beta chains from one sample, sequenced in a study of T cells in Graves' hyperthyroidism and ophthalmopathy. TCRdb reprocessed the multiplex PCR reads via MiXCR and lists one record per CDR3 protein. The profile covers 600,000 to 650,000 distinct CDR3 sequences, with around 21% appearing a single time and 34% taken by the ten largest. Source material: blood. Receptors originate from a man aged 30 to 45 with Graves' ophthalmopathy. Both conserved end residues are part of each CDR3. A D gene is named only where the DNA matches it firmly. Size is stated for part of the rows, as once, few or many counts, or as a class when the clone is expanded.

many	TRBD2	TRBV7-9	18	TRBJ2-3	CASRFPGTSGALTDTQYF	TGTGCCAGCAGGTTCCCCGGGACTAGCGGGGCCTTGACGGATACGCAGTATTTT
NA	TRBD2	TRBV20-1	14	TRBJ2-5	CSARVHSGGETQYF	TGCAGTGCTAGAGTCCATAGCGGGGGCGAGACCCAGTACTTC
NA	NA	TRBV6-5	12	TRBJ1-1	CASSYVGGQAFF	TGTGCCAGCAGTTACGTCGGGGGCCAAGCTTTCTTT
many	TRBD1	TRBV28	15	TRBJ1-2	CASITGGQANYGYTF	TGTGCCAGCATAACTGGGGGACAGGCGAACTATGGCTACACCTTC
few	NA	TRBV28	13	TRBJ1-4	CATQPGANEKLFF	TGTGCCACCCAACCGGGGGCGAATGAAAAACTGTTTTTT
few	TRBD1	TRBV6-5	16	TRBJ2-7	CASSYSDRVGTYEQYF	TGTGCCAGCAGTTACTCGGACAGGGTCGGGACCTACGAGCAGTACTTC
NA	NA	TRBV14	13	TRBJ1-1	CASSQQRNTEAFF	TGTGCCAGCAGCCAACAGAGGAACACTGAAGCTTTCTTT
NA	NA	TRBV29-1	17	TRBJ2-1	CSVEDLWDRGKYNEQFF	TGCAGCGTTGAAGATCTTTGGGACCGAGGAAAATACAATGAGCAGTTCTTC
few	TRBD1	TRBV30	14	TRBJ1-4	CAWGPGTGNEKLFF	TGTGCCTGGGGTCCCGGGACAGGGAATGAAAAACTGTTTTTT
many	NA	TRBV5-1	15	TRBJ2-7	CASTGPGAISYEQYF	TGCGCCAGCACAGGTCCCGGGGCTATCTCCTACGAGCAGTACTTC
NA	NA	TRBV2	12	TRBJ1-1	CASRLDGPGAFF	TGTGCCAGCAGACTTGACGGACCTGGAGCTTTCTTT
NA	NA	TRBV5-1	13	TRBJ1-2	CASKDSGNYGYTF	TGCGCCAGCAAGGACAGCGGAAACTATGGCTACACCTTC
few	TRBD1	TRBV5-8	15	TRBJ2-2	CASSLGDRGHGELFF	TGTGCCAGCAGCTTGGGGGACAGGGGTCACGGGGAGCTGTTTTTT
NA	NA	TRBV29-1	14	TRBJ2-7	CSVAPLGTTYEQYF	TGCAGCGTTGCGCCTTTAGGCACTACCTACGAGCAGTACTTC
few	TRBD2	TRBV28	15	TRBJ2-3	CASSLSGRARDTQYF	TGTGCCAGCAGTTTGAGCGGGAGGGCCCGGGATACGCAGTATTTT
few	NA	TRBV15	15	TRBJ1-2	CATSRDSGPLGGYTF	TGTGCCACCAGCAGAGATTCCGGTCCCTTAGGAGGCTACACCTTC
NA	NA	TRBV4-2	13	TRBJ2-5	CASSQDDGETQYF	TGTGCCAGCAGCCAAGATGACGGGGAGACCCAGTACTTC
NA	NA	TRBV11-2	15	TRBJ2-4	CASSLGVLAKNIQYF	TGTGCCAGCAGCTTAGGGGTCCTAGCCAAAAACATTCAGTACTTC
NA	TRBD2	TRBV6-2/TRBV6-3	15	TRBJ2-7	CASSYSGTRPYEQYF	TGTGCCAGCAGTTACTCCGGGACTAGACCCTACGAGCAGTACTTC
few	NA	TRBV11-2	15	TRBJ1-1	CASSARTGGNTEAFF	TGTGCCAGCAGCGCCCGGACGGGGGGGAACACTGAAGCTTTCTTT
few	TRBD1	TRBV7-6	16	TRBJ2-3	CASSPRDRGLADTQYF	TGTGCCAGCAGCCCGCGGGACAGGGGATTAGCAGATACGCAGTATTTT
NA	NA	TRBV3-1	15	TRBJ2-5	CASSQAGSHQETQYF	TGTGCCAGCAGCCAAGCGGGCAGTCACCAAGAGACCCAGTACTTC
many	NA	TRBV11-2	11	TRBJ2-7	CASSPPGEQYF	TGTGCCAGCAGCCCCCCAGGCGAGCAGTACTTC
few	TRBD2	TRBV7-8	12	TRBJ2-7	CASELAGDEQYF	TGTGCCAGCGAACTAGCGGGAGACGAGCAGTACTTC
few	NA	TRBV29-1	15	TRBJ2-2	CTLLRGRTNTGELFF	TGCACCCTTCTTAGGGGCAGGACGAACACCGGGGAGCTGTTTTTT
NA	NA	TRBV6-5	15	TRBJ2-1	CASSYSGGGDNEQFF	TGTGCCAGCAGTTACTCGGGGGGTGGTGACAATGAGCAGTTCTTC
NA	TRBD1	TRBV9	15	TRBJ2-7	CASSGVGGISYEQYF	TGTGCCAGCAGTGGGGTAGGGGGCATCTCCTACGAGCAGTACTTC
many	NA	TRBV6-6	15	TRBJ2-7	CASSYSPGPSYEQYF	TGTGCCAGCAGTTACTCACCAGGCCCTTCCTACGAGCAGTACTTC
many	NA	TRBV12-5	15	TRBJ1-2	CASGLGSTGLYGYTF	TGTGCTAGTGGTTTGGGATCTACAGGGCTCTATGGCTACACCTTC
NA	NA	TRBV18	16	TRBJ1-3	CASSPGLGAAGNTIYF	TGTGCCAGCTCACCAGGTCTGGGGGCGGCTGGAAACACCATATATTTT
many	NA	TRBV28	16	TRBJ1-2	CASSPPRIGGNYGYTF	TGTGCCAGCAGTCCTCCCCGGATAGGGGGAAACTATGGCTACACCTTC
few	NA	TRBV12-3/TRBV12-4	14	TRBJ2-6	CASTPRGGANVLTF	TGTGCCAGCACCCCCCGCGGAGGGGCCAACGTCCTGACTTTC
few	NA	TRBV7-4	15	TRBJ2-1	CASWVDKRPLNEQFF	TGTGCCAGCTGGGTCGATAAGCGGCCCCTTAATGAGCAGTTCTTC
few	TRBD1	TRBV12-3/TRBV12-4	15	TRBJ1-3	CASRAGTDGRSTIYF	TGTGCCAGCAGAGCCGGGACAGATGGTAGGAGCACCATATATTTT
NA	NA	TRBV9	13	TRBJ1-5	CASSVGFGQPQHF	TGTGCCAGCAGCGTGGGGTTCGGGCAGCCCCAGCATTTT
NA	NA	TRBV29-1	12	TRBJ1-3	CSVEDGGNTIYF	TGCAGCGTTGAAGATGGGGGAAACACCATATATTTT
NA	TRBD1	TRBV28	12	TRBJ2-1	CASSLLGQGKFF	TGTGCCAGCAGTTTATTGGGACAGGGGAAGTTCTTC
NA	NA	TRBV6-2/TRBV6-3	13	TRBJ1-2	CASSYISNYGYTF	TGTGCCAGCAGTTACATTTCTAACTATGGCTACACCTTC
NA	TRBD1	TRBV20-1	14	TRBJ2-1	CSAGLRTGAFEQFF	TGCAGTGCTGGTTTAAGGACAGGGGCTTTTGAGCAGTTCTTC
NA	NA	TRBV7-9	14	TRBJ1-2	CASSLRTQFYGYTF	TGTGCCAGCAGCCTACGGACGCAGTTCTATGGCTACACCTTC
NA	NA	TRBV12-3/TRBV12-4	14	TRBJ1-5	CASAVGQLDQPQHF	TGTGCCAGCGCCGTTGGACAGCTTGATCAGCCCCAGCATTTT
many	NA	TRBV3-1	16	TRBJ2-6	CASSQDRVSGANVLTF	TGCGCCAGCAGCCAAGATCGAGTCTCTGGGGCCAACGTCCTGACTTTC
NA	TRBD1	TRBV28	19	TRBJ1-3	CASSTPGTAFPDSGNTIYF	TGTGCCAGCAGTACCCCCGGGACAGCATTTCCTGACTCTGGAAACACCATATATTTT
few	NA	TRBV2	11	TRBJ1-2	CANRPGVGYTF	TGTGCCAACCGACCAGGGGTTGGCTACACCTTC
many	NA	TRBV7-9	13	TRBJ2-1	CASSTLTRDEQFF	TGTGCCAGCAGCACCCTCACTAGGGATGAGCAGTTCTTC
few	NA	TRBV9	14	TRBJ2-1	CASSGDPGKNEQFF	TGTGCCAGCAGCGGTGATCCCGGGAAAAATGAGCAGTTCTTC